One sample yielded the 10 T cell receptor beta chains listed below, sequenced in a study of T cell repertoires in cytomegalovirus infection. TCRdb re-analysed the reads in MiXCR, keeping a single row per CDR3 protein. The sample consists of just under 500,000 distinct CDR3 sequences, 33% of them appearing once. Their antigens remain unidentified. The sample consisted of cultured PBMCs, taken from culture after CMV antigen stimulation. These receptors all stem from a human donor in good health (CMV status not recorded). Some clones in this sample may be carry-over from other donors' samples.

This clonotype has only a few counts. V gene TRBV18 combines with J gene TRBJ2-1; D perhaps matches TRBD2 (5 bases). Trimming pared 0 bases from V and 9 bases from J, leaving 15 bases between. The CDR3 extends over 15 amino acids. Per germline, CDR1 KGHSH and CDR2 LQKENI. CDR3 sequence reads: CASSPPWGVAGEQFF. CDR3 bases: TGTGCCAGCTCACCACCGTGGGGAGTGGCGGGTGAGCAGTTCTTC.

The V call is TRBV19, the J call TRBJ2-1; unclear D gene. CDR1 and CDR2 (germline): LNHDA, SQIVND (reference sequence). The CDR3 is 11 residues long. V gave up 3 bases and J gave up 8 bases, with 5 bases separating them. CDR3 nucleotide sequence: TGTGCCAGTAGTATCTGGGATGAGCAGTTCTTC. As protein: CASSIWDEQFF.

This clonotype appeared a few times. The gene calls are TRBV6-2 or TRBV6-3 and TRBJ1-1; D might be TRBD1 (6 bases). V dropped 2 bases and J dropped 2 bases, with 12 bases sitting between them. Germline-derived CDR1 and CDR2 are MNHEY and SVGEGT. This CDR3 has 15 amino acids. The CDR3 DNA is TGTGCCAGCAGTTACGAGGGGGGCTCCAACACTGAAGCTTTCTTT. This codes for CASSYEGGSNTEAFF.

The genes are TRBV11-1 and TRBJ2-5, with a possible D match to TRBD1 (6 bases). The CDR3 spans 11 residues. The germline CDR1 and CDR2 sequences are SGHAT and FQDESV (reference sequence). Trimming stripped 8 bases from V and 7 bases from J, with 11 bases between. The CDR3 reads CASSDSGTQYF. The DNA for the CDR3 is TGTGCCAGCTCGGACAGTGGGACCCAGTACTTC.

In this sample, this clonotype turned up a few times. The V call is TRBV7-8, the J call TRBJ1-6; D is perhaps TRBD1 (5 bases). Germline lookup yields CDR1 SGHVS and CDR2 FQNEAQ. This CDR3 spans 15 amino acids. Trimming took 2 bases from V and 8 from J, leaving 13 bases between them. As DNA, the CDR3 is TGTGCCAGCAGCTTAAGGCAGGGAAAAGATTCACCCCTCCACTTT. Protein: CASSLRQGKDSPLHF.

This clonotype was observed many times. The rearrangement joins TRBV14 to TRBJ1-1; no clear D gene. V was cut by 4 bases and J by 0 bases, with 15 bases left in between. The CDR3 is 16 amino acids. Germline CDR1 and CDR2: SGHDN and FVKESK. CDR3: CASSLLMTALNTEAFF. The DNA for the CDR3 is TGTGCCAGCAGCCTCTTGATGACGGCGTTGAACACTGAAGCTTTCTTT.

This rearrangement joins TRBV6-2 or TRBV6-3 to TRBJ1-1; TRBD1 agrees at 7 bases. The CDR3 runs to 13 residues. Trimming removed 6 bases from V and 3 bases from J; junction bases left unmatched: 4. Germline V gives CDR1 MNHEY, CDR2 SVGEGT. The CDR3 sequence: CASSRDSDTEAFF. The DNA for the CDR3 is TGTGCCAGCAGCCGGGACAGCGACACTGAAGCTTTCTTT.

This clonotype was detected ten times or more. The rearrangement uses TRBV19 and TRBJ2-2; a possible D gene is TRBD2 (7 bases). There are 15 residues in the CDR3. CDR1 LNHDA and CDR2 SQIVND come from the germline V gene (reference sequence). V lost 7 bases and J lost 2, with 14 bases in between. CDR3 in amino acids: CASIRGGPNTGELFF. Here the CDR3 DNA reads TGTGCCAGTATTAGGGGGGGCCCTAACACCGGGGAGCTGTTTTTT.

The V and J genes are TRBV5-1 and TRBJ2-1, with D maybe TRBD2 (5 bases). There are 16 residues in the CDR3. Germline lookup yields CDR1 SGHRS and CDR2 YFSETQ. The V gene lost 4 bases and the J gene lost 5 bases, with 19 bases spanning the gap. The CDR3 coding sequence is TGCGCCAGCAGCACCGTGAGTGCGGGCTATAACAATGAGCAGTTCTTC. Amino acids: CASSTVSAGYNNEQFF.

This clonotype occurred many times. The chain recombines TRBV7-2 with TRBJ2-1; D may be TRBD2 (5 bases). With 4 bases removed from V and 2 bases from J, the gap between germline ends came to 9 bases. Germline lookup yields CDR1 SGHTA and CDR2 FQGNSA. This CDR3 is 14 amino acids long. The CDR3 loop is CASSSGLAYNEQFF. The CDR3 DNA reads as TGTGCCAGCAGCTCCGGACTGGCCTACAATGAGCAGTTCTTC.